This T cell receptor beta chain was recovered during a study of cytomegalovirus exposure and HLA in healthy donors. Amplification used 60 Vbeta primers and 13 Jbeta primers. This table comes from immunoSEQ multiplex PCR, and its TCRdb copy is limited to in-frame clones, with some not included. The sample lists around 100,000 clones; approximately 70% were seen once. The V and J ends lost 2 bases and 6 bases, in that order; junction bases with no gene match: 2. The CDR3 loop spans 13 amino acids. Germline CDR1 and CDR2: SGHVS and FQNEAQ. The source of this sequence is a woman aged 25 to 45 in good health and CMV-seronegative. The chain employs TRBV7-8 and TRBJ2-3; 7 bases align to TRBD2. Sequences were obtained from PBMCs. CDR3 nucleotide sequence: TGTGCCAGCAGCTTACCGCGGGAGGATACGCAGTATTTT. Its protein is CASSLPREDTQYF.